The text below deals with one TCR beta chain. These data originate in a study of blood T cell repertoires in COVID-19. The wider study: From T cells, B-cell-depleted T cells, or PBMCs came the material, which was cDNA or gDNA.

This CDR3 is 14 amino acids long. V was pared by 3 bases and J by 2 bases, with 3 bases of the junction left unmatched. From germline, CDR1 is SEHNR and CDR2 FQNEAQ (reference sequence). Measured with immunoSEQ multiplex PCR; TCRdb has only the in-frame clones, and not every one. The sample holds approximately 310,000 clones; approximately 81% are singletons and the top ten take approximately 1.9%. The sample was PBMCs or T cells enriched from blood (not recorded which). The receptor was derived from a woman between 25 and 40 years old who had been exposed to COVID-19. This chain links TRBV7-9 with TRBJ2-7; 8 bases are shared with TRBD1. CDR3 DNA: TGTGCCAGCAGCTTTCCAGGGGGCACCTACGAGCAGTACTTC. Translation: CASSFPGGTYEQYF.